These T cell receptor beta chains were read from a single sample in a study of early T cells in non-severe SARS-CoV-2 infection. In TCRdb, the 5' RACE reads were re-called with MiXCR into one record per CDR3 protein. This table has 20,000 to 25,000 distinct CDR3 sequences, approximately 5% appearing once. The sample consisted of whole blood. The receptor set was obtained from an adult who was a healthcare worker with PCR-confirmed SARS-CoV-2 infection or an uninfected control (not recorded which). The CDR3 runs from the conserved cysteine through the conserved F or W. A D gene is named only where the DNA matches it firmly. Size values are once, few and many counts, or a class for expanded clones, and some rows have none.

TRBV7-3	-	TRBD2	TRBJ2-5	TGTGCCAGCAGCTTAGGTCTAGCGGGGGTAGAGACCCAGTACTTC	CASSLGLAGVETQYF
TRBV11-2	many	-	TRBJ1-2	TGTGCCAGCAGCCGGATGCTAGCTAACTATGGCTACACCTTC	CASSRMLANYGYTF
TRBV4-3	many	TRBD1	TRBJ2-7	TGCGCCAGCAGCCCTGGGACAGGGAGATACTACGAGCAGTACTTC	CASSPGTGRYYEQYF
TRBV6-5	-	TRBD1	TRBJ2-3	TGTGCCAGCAGGTGGACAGGGTTAACAGATACGCAGTTTTTT	CASRWTGLTDTQFF
TRBV20-1	many	-	TRBJ1-5	TGCAGTGCAGCCCTCAAGGGGGGCAATCAGCCCCAGCATTTT	CSAALKGGNQPQHF
TRBV3-1	many	-	TRBJ1-2	TGTGCCAGCAGCGCTGACAGGCGCCGTTATGGCTACACCTTC	CASSADRRRYGYTF
TRBV5-1	many	TRBD2	TRBJ2-5	TGCGCCAGCAGCTTCCTTGGCGGGGGAATCCAAGAGACCCAGTACTTC	CASSFLGGGIQETQYF
TRBV20-1	-	-	TRBJ2-2	TGCAGTGCTAGTGTAACGGAGGTTAACACCGGGGAGCTGTTTTTT	CSASVTEVNTGELFF
TRBV29-1	many	TRBD1	TRBJ1-1	TGCAGCGTTGGCAGGGGGCCGCCGGGATCTGAAGCTTTCTTT	CSVGRGPPGSEAFF
TRBV6-5	-	-	TRBJ1-1	TGTGCCAGCAGTTACGGGAGGCAGGGGCAAGCTTTCTTT	CASSYGRQGQAFF
TRBV29-1	-	TRBD1	TRBJ1-1	TGCAGCGTTGGCCGACAGGGAGAAGCTTTCTTT	CSVGRQGEAFF
TRBV27	many	-	TRBJ2-7	TGTGCCAGCAGTTGGGGGACACGGACCTACGAGCAGTACTTC	CASSWGTRTYEQYF
TRBV7-2	-	-	TRBJ1-5	TGTGCCAGCAGCCCCGTATGGAATCAGCCCCAGCATTTT	CASSPVWNQPQHF
TRBV6-2/TRBV6-3	many	-	TRBJ1-5	TGTGCCGGCGGCGGACCTAATCAGCCCCAGCATTTT	CAGGGPNQPQHF
TRBV20-1	few	-	TRBJ2-4	TGCAGTGCTAGAGAATCAGGTGGTGGTGACAAAAACATTCAGTACTTC	CSARESGGGDKNIQYF
TRBV10-1	-	-	TRBJ2-7	TGCGCCAGCAGTGAGTCTTTCCAGGTGGGCTACGAGCAGTACTTC	CASSESFQVGYEQYF
TRBV4-1	many	TRBD1	TRBJ2-2	TGCGCCAGCAGCCAAGCTGGGACAGGGAAAAGGGGGGAGCTGTTTTTT	CASSQAGTGKRGELFF
TRBV4-2	few	TRBD2	TRBJ2-5	TGTGCCAGCAGCCCTGGGACTAGCGGCCAAGAGACCCAGTACTTC	CASSPGTSGQETQYF
TRBV6-4	many	-	TRBJ1-5	TGTGCCAGCGGAGGAGGGAGTGGGGGCAATCAGCCCCAGCATTTT	CASGGGSGGNQPQHF
TRBV29-1	medium-sized	-	TRBJ1-2	TGCAGCGTTGGGAGGCCAGAGGGGTACTATGGCTACACCTTC	CSVGRPEGYYGYTF
TRBV7-8	medium-sized	TRBD1	TRBJ2-1	TGTGCCAGCAGCTTACCAGGGGGCGCTTACAATGAGCAGTTCTTC	CASSLPGGAYNEQFF
TRBV6-6	many	TRBD1	TRBJ1-1	TGTGCCAGCAGAAGACAGGGACCGGGAAACACTGAAGCTTTCTTT	CASRRQGPGNTEAFF
TRBV2	many	TRBD2	TRBJ2-7	TGTGCCAGCCTGCTCGGACTAGGGCTCCTCGAGCAGTACTTC	CASLLGLGLLEQYF
TRBV2	few	TRBD2	TRBJ2-1	TGTGCCAGTATAGCGGGGAGCTCCTACAATGAGCAGTTCTTC	CASIAGSSYNEQFF
TRBV4-3	-	-	TRBJ2-3	TGCGCCAGCAGCCGTCAGAGCACAGATACGCAGTATTTT	CASSRQSTDTQYF
TRBV18	many	TRBD1	TRBJ1-5	TGTGCCAGCTCACGTTCCCCGGGACAGGGTCAGCCCCAGCATTTT	CASSRSPGQGQPQHF